Shown below are 27 T cell receptor beta chains from a single sample sequenced in a study of cytomegalovirus exposure and HLA in healthy donors. PCR used 60 Vbeta primers and 13 Jbeta primers. The method was immunoSEQ multiplex PCR; TCRdb's version includes in-frame clones alone and lacks a portion of them. This table holds tens of thousands of clones, roughly two thirds found once. Sequenced sample: PBMCs. The receptors shown here come from a woman in her fifties or sixties in good health and CMV-seropositive.

V usage is TRBV9 and J usage is TRBJ1-6; 9 bases map to TRBD1. The CDR3 loop spans 13 amino acids. In germline, CDR1 is SGDLS, CDR2 YYNGEE. J lost 14 bases, V lost 3 bases, and 6 bases had no gene match. CDR3 sequence reads: CASSARDRAALHF. The CDR3 DNA is TGTGCCAGCAGCGCTCGGGACAGGGCCGCCCTCCACTTT. The full variable domain, its missing parts supplied by reference TRBV9 and TRBJ1-6, is DSGVTQTPKHLITATGQRVTLRCSPRSGDLSVYWYQQSLDQGLQFLIQYYNGEERAKGNILERFSAQQFPDLHSELNLSSLELGDSALYFCASSARDRAALHFGNGTRLTVT.

The V gene is TRBV19, the J gene TRBJ1-6, with unresolved D. This CDR3 has 13 residues. From germline, CDR1 is LNHDA and CDR2 SQIVND (reference sequence). The V end lost 5 bases, the J end lost 6 bases, and 8 bases lay between the germline ends. CDR3 loop: CASSPRTNSPLHF. The CDR3 DNA is TGTGCCAGTAGTCCGAGAACTAATTCACCCCTCCACTTT.

This chain joins TRBV4-2 and TRBJ2-1, with a weak D call TRBD2 (7 bases). The CDR3 sequence is 15 residues long. The V gene's germline CDR1 is LGHNA and CDR2 YNFKEQ. The V end was cut by 4 bases, the J end by 8 bases, with 18 bases between. CDR3 sequence reads: CASSPLGGVVDEQFF. Written as DNA, the CDR3 is TGTGCCAGCAGCCCTCTAGGGGGGGTCGTCGATGAGCAGTTCTTC.

The rearrangement joins TRBV5-4 to TRBJ2-5; 11 positions agree with TRBD1. Germline CDR1 reads SGHNT; CDR2 reads YYREEE (reference sequence). The CDR3 loop spans 15 amino acids. J lost 6 bases, V lost 5 bases, and 9 bases had no gene match. The CDR3: CASRLGTGGYKTQYF. CDR3 in DNA: TGTGCCAGCAGACTGGGGACAGGGGGATACAAGACCCAGTACTTC.

This chain links TRBV4-1 with TRBJ2-7; 7 bases line up with TRBD2. The CDR3 extends over 14 amino acids. Unmatched junction bases numbered 3, after V lost 2 bases and J lost 2 bases. Germline lookup yields CDR1 MGHRA and CDR2 YSYEKL. CDR3 DNA sequence: TGCGCCAGCAGCCAACCCACTAGCGCCTACGAGCAGTACTTC. Its protein is CASSQPTSAYEQYF.

The CDR3 region has the DNA TGTGCCAGTAGTATAGAATGGGTAGCGATCAACTATGGCTACACCTTC. Amino acids: CASSIEWVAINYGYTF. The rearrangement links TRBV19 to TRBJ1-2, with no clear D. Germline V lookup: CDR1 LNHDA, CDR2 SQIVND (reference sequence). The V end was cut by 0 bases, the J end by 2 bases, with 13 bases between. The CDR3 covers 16 residues.

V and J are TRBV2 and TRBJ2-5; 11 positions agree with TRBD2. Germline V lookup: CDR1 SNHLY, CDR2 FYNNEI. The length of the CDR3 is 14 residues. V lost 6 bases, J lost 7 bases, and 7 bases stayed unmatched. Here the CDR3 reads CASSRTSGGGTQYF. The CDR3 nucleotides are TGTGCCAGCAGCCGCACTAGCGGGGGAGGGACCCAGTACTTC.

Only a few counts were recorded for this clone. This chain joins TRBV7-3 and TRBJ2-3; TRBD1 matches 7 bases. Germline assignment: CDR1 SGHTA and CDR2 FQGTGA. The CDR3 is 15 residues long. J gave up 0 bases and V 5 bases, and 5 bases lay outside the gene matches. CDR3 DNA sequence: TGTGCCAGCAGCCCAGGGACAGCTAGCACAGATACGCAGTATTTT. It is translated as CASSPGTASTDTQYF.

The rearrangement joins TRBV11-2 to TRBJ2-7, with TRBD2 matching over 13 bases. The CDR3 sequence is 17 residues long. CDR1 and CDR2 (germline): SGHAT, FQNNGV. Trimming cost V 5 bases and J 2 bases; bases outside gene matches: 9. DNA for the CDR3: TGTGCCAGCAGCCGCGCCGGACTAGCGGGGGTGGCCTACGAGCAGTACGTC. Its protein is CASSRAGLAGVAYEQYV.

This chain joins TRBV5-4 and TRBJ1-1, with D maybe TRBD1 (6 bases). Germline loops: CDR1 SGHNT, CDR2 YYREEE (reference sequence). Trimming stripped 6 bases from V and 4 bases from J, with 16 bases between. The CDR3 contains 14 residues. In DNA form, the CDR3 reads TGTGCCAGCACCCATTCGGGAGGGGGCACTGAAGCTTTCTTT. The encoded protein is CASTHSGGGTEAFF.

The chain couples TRBV28 to TRBJ1-2; TRBD1 matches 8 bases. Per the germline V gene, CDR1 is MDHEN and CDR2 is SYDVKM. V was clipped by 1 base and J by 4 bases; unmatched bases: 11. The CDR3 loop spans 17 amino acids. This CDR3 reads CASSLSGPGQASYGYTF. CDR3 bases: TGTGCCAGCAGTTTATCTGGGCCGGGACAGGCGTCCTATGGCTACACCTTC.

V usage is TRBV4-2 and J usage is TRBJ2-5, with 8 bases identical to TRBD1. V dropped 4 bases and J dropped 3; count of bases not matched to a gene: 4. CDR3 length equals 14 residues. Per the germline V gene, CDR1 is LGHNA and CDR2 is YNFKEQ. The CDR3 loop reads CASSLMGQEETQYF. Written as DNA, the CDR3 is TGTGCCAGCAGCCTTATGGGACAGGAAGAGACCCAGTACTTC.

The chain uses TRBV5-1 and TRBJ2-5; 8 bases line up with TRBD2. V gave up 0 bases and J gave up 5 bases; unmatched junction bases: 9. The CDR3 runs to 16 residues. Germline CDR1 is SGHRS and CDR2 is YFSETQ. CDR3 sequence reads: CASSLALTGGGETQYF. In DNA, the CDR3 is TGCGCCAGCAGCTTGGCGTTGACAGGCGGGGGGGAGACCCAGTACTTC.

This rearrangement joins TRBV5-6 to TRBJ2-7; TRBD2 is a possible D gene (6 bases). CDR3 length equals 15 residues. The germline V gene encodes CDR1 SGHDT and CDR2 YYEEEE. With 2 bases removed from V and 2 bases from J, the gap between germline ends came to 14 bases. CDR3 sequence (DNA): TGTGCCAGCAGCTTTCCCTACCGGGAGCCCTACGAGCAGTACGTC. Encoded protein: CASSFPYREPYEQYV.

The J gene is TRBJ2-2, the V gene TRBV5-8; D perhaps matches TRBD2 (5 bases). CDR3 length: 18 amino acids. Germline V gene sequence: CDR1 SGHTS, CDR2 YDEGEE. V was clipped by 2 bases and J by 1 base, with 18 bases between them. Here the CDR3 reads CASSLEPDGVENTGELFF. CDR3 bases: TGTGCCAGCAGCTTAGAACCCGACGGGGTCGAGAACACCGGGGAGCTGTTTTTT.

The chain joins TRBV19 to TRBJ1-2, with no clear D. V lost 2 bases and J lost 9, with 10 bases in between. In germline, CDR1 is LNHDA, CDR2 SQIVND (reference sequence). The CDR3 spans 12 residues. CDR3 bases: TGTGCCAGTAGTATAAGCGAGTTTCGCTACACCTTC. Translated, it gives CASSISEFRYTF.

This clone was seen more than once but under ten times. The V gene is TRBV2, the J gene TRBJ1-2, with TRBD1 matching over 8 bases. The CDR3 is 13 residues long. Unmatched junction bases numbered 9, after V lost 6 bases and J lost 9 bases. The germline V gene has CDR1 SNHLY and CDR2 FYNNEI. The CDR3 DNA sequence: TGTGCCAGCAGGGAGGACAGGGTTGAAAGCTACACCTTC. This gives the protein CASREDRVESYTF. The complete variable domain, with remaining parts taken from reference TRBV2 and TRBJ1-2, reads EPEVTQTPSHQVTQMGQEVILRCVPISNHLYFYWYRQILGQKVEFLVSFYNNEISEKSEIFDDQFSVERPDGSNFTLKIRSTKLEDSAMYFCASREDRVESYTFGSGTRLTVV.

The V and J genes are TRBV5-1 and TRBJ1-6; D gene ambiguous. The CDR3 spans 16 residues. In germline, CDR1 is SGHRS, CDR2 YFSETQ. V was clipped by 0 bases and J by 8 bases, with 15 bases between them. In DNA, the CDR3 is TGCGCCAGCAGCTTGGAAGGTGGGCTGGAATATTCACCCCTCCACTTT. Translated: CASSLEGGLEYSPLHF. The full variable domain, rest sourced from reference TRBV5-1 and TRBJ1-6, is KAGVTQTPRYLIKTRGQQVTLSCSPISGHRSVSWYQQTPGQGLQFLFEYFSETQRNKGNFPGRFSGRQFSNSRSEMNVSTLELGDSALYLCASSLEGGLEYSPLHFGNGTRLTVT.

This clone is a singleton in its sample. The chain uses TRBV18 and TRBJ1-4, with a tentative D call TRBD1 (6 bases). Trimming shortened V by 3 bases and J by 7 bases, and 12 bases separated the two germline ends. CDR3 length equals 14 residues. Germline V gene lookup returns CDR1 KGHSH and CDR2 LQKENI. The CDR3 DNA sequence: TGTGCCAGCTCACCGAGCAGGGGATTTGAAAAACTGTTTTTT. Residues: CASSPSRGFEKLFF.

This clone came up a few times. This sequence joins TRBV2 and TRBJ1-2; possible D gene TRBD1, 6 bases. The V and J ends lost 6 bases and 0 bases respectively, with 20 bases between them. This CDR3 is 17 amino acids long. Germline V lookup: CDR1 SNHLY, CDR2 FYNNEI. CDR3 nucleotide sequence: TGTGCCAGCAGGGGGCTGGTGGGACACATGGCTAACTATGGCTACACCTTC. This translates into CASRGLVGHMANYGYTF. The full variable domain, completed using reference TRBV2 and TRBJ1-2, is EPEVTQTPSHQVTQMGQEVILRCVPISNHLYFYWYRQILGQKVEFLVSFYNNEISEKSEIFDDQFSVERPDGSNFTLKIRSTKLEDSAMYFCASRGLVGHMANYGYTFGSGTRLTVV.

This clone appeared a single time. This chain uses TRBV6-1 with TRBJ1-1, with TRBD1 matching over 7 bases. The V gene's germline CDR1 is MNHNS and CDR2 SASEGT. The CDR3 totals 13 residues. The V segment lost 2 bases and the J segment 11 bases; nucleotides outside the gene matches: 8. CDR3 loop: CASSELAGGRAFF. CDR3 sequence (DNA): TGTGCCAGCAGTGAACTCGCAGGGGGGAGGGCTTTCTTT.

This chain uses TRBV11-2 with TRBJ1-4; 11 bases map to TRBD1. The V segment lost 5 bases and the J segment 12 bases; nucleotides outside the gene matches: 11. Looked up from germline, CDR1 is SGHAT and CDR2 is FQNNGV. CDR3 length equals 15 residues. The CDR3 sequence is CASSPFGTGGIELFF. The CDR3 bases are TGTGCCAGCAGCCCTTTCGGGACAGGGGGTATAGAACTGTTTTTT.

The chain links TRBV6-5 to TRBJ1-2; D not certain. CDR1 is MNHEY and CDR2 is SVGAGI in the germline V gene. V shed 0 bases and J shed 7 bases, with 9 bases lying between them. There are 13 residues in the CDR3. CDR3 amino acids: CASSYSKAAGYTF. The CDR3 nucleotides read TGTGCCAGCAGTTACTCGAAAGCGGCTGGCTACACCTTC.

CDR3: CASRPLAGGNRYEQYF. The CDR3 DNA follows: TGTGCCAGCCGGCCCCTCGCGGGGGGAAATAGGTACGAGCAGTACTTC. The gene calls are TRBV5-5 and TRBJ2-7, with 8 bases that match TRBD2. J was trimmed by 4 bases and V by 7 bases; bases with no gene match: 16. The CDR3 has 16 residues. Germline V lookup: CDR1 SGHKS, CDR2 YYEKEE (reference sequence).

The chain combines TRBV19 with TRBJ2-2; D unclear. With 1 base removed from V and 7 bases from J, the gap between germline ends came to 4 bases. The CDR3 length is 12 residues. Per germline, CDR1 LNHDA and CDR2 SQIVND (reference sequence). CDR3 DNA sequence: TGTGCCAGTAGTATAGCCTACGGGGAGCTGTTTTTT. Translation: CASSIAYGELFF.

This clone was seen more than once but under ten times. The V call is TRBV6-6, the J call TRBJ2-7; 8 bases match TRBD1. CDR1 and CDR2 from the germline V gene are MNHNY and SVGAGI (reference sequence). The V segment lost 7 bases and the J segment 5 bases; nucleotides outside the gene matches: 7. The CDR3 is made up of 13 amino acids. CDR3 protein: CASNPGTGDEQYF. The CDR3 DNA sequence: TGTGCCAGCAACCCAGGGACAGGCGACGAGCAGTACTTC.

The chain links TRBV29-1 to TRBJ1-2, with D possibly TRBD1 on 5 matching bases. Deletions cut 4 bases from V and 7 bases from J, with 13 bases between. The CDR3 is made up of 12 amino acids. Germline loops: CDR1 SQVTM, CDR2 ANQGSEA. The CDR3 loop is CSVVPRTLGYTF. DNA of the CDR3: TGCAGCGTTGTTCCCCGGACACTTGGCTACACCTTC.